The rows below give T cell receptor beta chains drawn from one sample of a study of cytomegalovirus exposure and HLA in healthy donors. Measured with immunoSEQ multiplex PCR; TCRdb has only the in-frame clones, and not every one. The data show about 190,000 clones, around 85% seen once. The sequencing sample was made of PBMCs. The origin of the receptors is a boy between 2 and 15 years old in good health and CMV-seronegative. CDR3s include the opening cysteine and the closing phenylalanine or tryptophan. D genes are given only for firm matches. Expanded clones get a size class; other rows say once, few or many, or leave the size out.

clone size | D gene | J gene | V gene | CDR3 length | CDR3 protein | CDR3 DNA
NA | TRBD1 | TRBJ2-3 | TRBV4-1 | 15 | CASSPGQTFTDTQYF | TGCGCCAGCAGCCCGGGACAGACATTCACAGATACGCAGTATTTT
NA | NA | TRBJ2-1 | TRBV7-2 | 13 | CASSLGPYNEQFF | TGTGCCAGCAGCTTAGGGCCCTACAATGAGCAGTTCTTC
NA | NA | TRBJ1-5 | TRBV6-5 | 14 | CASRPEQGAQPQHF | TGTGCCAGCAGACCAGAACAGGGCGCTCAGCCCCAGCATTTT
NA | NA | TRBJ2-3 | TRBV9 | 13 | CASSVAPTDTQYF | TGTGCCAGCAGCGTAGCTCCGACAGATACGCAGTATTTT
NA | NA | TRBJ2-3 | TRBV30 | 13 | CAWSRVRTDTQYF | TGTGCCTGGAGTCGGGTCCGCACAGATACGCAGTATTTT
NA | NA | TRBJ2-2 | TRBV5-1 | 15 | CASSLSRGNTGELFF | TGCGCCAGCAGCTTGTCCAGAGGGAACACCGGGGAGCTGTTTTTT
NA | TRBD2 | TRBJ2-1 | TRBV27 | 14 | CASLGLAGRNEQFF | TGTGCCAGCTTGGGACTAGCGGGGCGCAATGAGCAGTTCTTC
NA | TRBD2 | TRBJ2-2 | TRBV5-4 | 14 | CASNTGEGFGELFF | TGTGCCAGCAACACTGGGGAGGGTTTCGGGGAGCTGTTTTTT
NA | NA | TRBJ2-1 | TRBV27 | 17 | CASSLSSGTAVYNEQFF | TGTGCCAGCAGTTTATCATCCGGGACTGCGGTCTACAATGAGCAGTTCTTC
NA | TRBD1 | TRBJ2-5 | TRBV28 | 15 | CASRMGQGIVETQYF | TGTGCCAGCAGGATGGGACAGGGGATCGTCGAGACCCAGTACTTC
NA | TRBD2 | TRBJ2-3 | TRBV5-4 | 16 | CASSLPLAGVIDTQYF | TGTGCCAGCAGCTTGCCCCTAGCGGGAGTAATTGATACGCAGTATTTT
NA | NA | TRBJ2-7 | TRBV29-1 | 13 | CSVEWDTTYEQYF | TGCAGCGTTGAATGGGACACTACCTACGAGCAGTACTTC
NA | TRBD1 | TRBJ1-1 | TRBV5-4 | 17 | CASSLPGQELVNTEAFF | TGTGCCAGCAGTCTGCCGGGACAGGAGTTAGTGAACACTGAAGCTTTCTTT
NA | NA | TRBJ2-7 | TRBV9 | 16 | CASSVEASRERYEQYF | TGTGCCAGCAGCGTAGAGGCTAGCCGGGAGAGATACGAGCAGTACTTC
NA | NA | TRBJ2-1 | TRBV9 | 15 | CASSVGGIRNNSQFF | TGTGCCAGCAGCGTAGGAGGGATCCGAAATAATAGTCAGTTCTTC
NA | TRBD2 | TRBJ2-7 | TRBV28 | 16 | CASSLFGPILADEQYF | TGTGCCAGCAGTTTATTCGGCCCGATACTAGCGGACGAGCAGTACTTC
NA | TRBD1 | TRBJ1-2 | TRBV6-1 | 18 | CASSAPIPLQWTGNGYTF | TGTGCCAGCAGTGCCCCAATCCCCCTTCAGTGGACAGGGAACGGCTACACCTTC
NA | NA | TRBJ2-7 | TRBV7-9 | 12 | CSSSFSPYEQYF | TGTTCCAGCAGCTTCTCCCCCTACGAGCAGTACTTC
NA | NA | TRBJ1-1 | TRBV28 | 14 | CASSLSPGGTEAFF | TGTGCCAGCAGTTTGTCTCCGGGAGGCACTGAAGCTTTCTTT
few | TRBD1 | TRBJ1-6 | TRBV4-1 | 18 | CASSQAWILQGANSPLHF | TGCGCCAGCAGCCAAGCTTGGATTCTTCAGGGGGCGAATTCACCCCTCCACTTT
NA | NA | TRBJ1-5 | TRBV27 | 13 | CASSRGGTQPQHF | TGTGCCAGCAGCCGGGGGGGCACTCAGCCCCAGCATTTT
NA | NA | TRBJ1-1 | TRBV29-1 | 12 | CSVETPDTEAFF | TGCAGCGTTGAAACCCCGGACACTGAAGCTTTCTTT
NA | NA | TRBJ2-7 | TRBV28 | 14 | CASSLWLSYHEQYF | TGTGCCAGCAGTTTATGGCTAAGCTACCACGAGCAGTACTTC
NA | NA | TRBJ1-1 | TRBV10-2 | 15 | CASSERRGGLTEAFF | TGCGCCAGCAGTGAGAGGAGGGGGGGGCTCACTGAAGCTTTCTTT
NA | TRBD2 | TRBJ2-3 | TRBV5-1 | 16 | CASSPGTSQRTDTQYF | TGCGCCAGCAGCCCGGGGACTAGTCAAAGGACAGATACGCAGTATTTT
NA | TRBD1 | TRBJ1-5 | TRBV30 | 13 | CAWSQGGSQPQHF | TGTGCCTGGAGTCAGGGGGGTAGCCAGCCCCAGCATTTT
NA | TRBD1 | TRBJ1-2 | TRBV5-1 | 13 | CASSLDRGDGYTF | TGCGCCAGCAGCTTGGACAGGGGCGATGGCTACACCTTC
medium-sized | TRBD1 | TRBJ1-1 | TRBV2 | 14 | CASSAGQGYTEAFF | TGTGCCAGCAGTGCCGGACAGGGTTACACTGAAGCTTTCTTT
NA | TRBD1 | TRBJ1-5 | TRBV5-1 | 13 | CASSAATGEPQHF | TGCGCCAGCAGCGCGGCGACAGGGGAGCCCCAGCATTTT
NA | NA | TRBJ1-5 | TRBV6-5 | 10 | CATGNQPQHF | TGTGCCACCGGGAATCAGCCCCAGCATTTT
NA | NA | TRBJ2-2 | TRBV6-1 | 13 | CASSDRNTGELFF | TGTGCCAGCAGTGACCGGAACACCGGGGAGCTGTTTTTT
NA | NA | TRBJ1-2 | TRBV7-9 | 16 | CASSLGTGLPNYGYTF | TGTGCCAGCAGCTTAGGAACCGGGTTGCCTAACTATGGCTACACCTTC
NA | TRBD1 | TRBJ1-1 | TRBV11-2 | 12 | CASSLADREAFF | TGTGCCAGCAGCTTAGCGGACAGGGAAGCTTTCTTT
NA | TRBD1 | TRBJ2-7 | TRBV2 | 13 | CASSRDRGNEQYF | TGTGCCAGCAGCCGGGACAGAGGAAACGAGCAGTACTTC
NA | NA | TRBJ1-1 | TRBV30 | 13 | CAWGGVFDTEAFF | TGTGCCTGGGGAGGTGTCTTTGACACTGAAGCTTTCTTT
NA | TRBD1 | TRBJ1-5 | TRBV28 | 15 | CASSPSGQGNQPQHF | TGTGCCAGCAGTCCGTCGGGACAGGGCAATCAGCCCCAGCATTTT
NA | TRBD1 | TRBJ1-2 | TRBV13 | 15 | CASSFRDRANYGYTF | TGTGCCAGCAGCTTCCGGGACAGGGCTAACTATGGCTACACCTTC
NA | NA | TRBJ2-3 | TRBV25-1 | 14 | CASSDWAATDTQYF | TGTGCCAGCAGTGATTGGGCAGCCACAGATACGCAGTATTTT
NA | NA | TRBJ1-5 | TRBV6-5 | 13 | CASSLTGNQPQHF | TGTGCCAGCAGTCTGACAGGCAATCAGCCCCAGCATTTT
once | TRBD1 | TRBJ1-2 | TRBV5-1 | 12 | CASSFDRGGYTF | TGCGCCAGCAGCTTTGACAGGGGTGGCTACACCTTC
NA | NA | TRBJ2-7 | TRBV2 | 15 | CASSESSDSLYEQYF | TGTGCCAGCAGTGAAAGCTCTGACAGCCTCTACGAGCAGTACTTC
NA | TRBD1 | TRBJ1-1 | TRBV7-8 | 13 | CASRIRGTTEAFF | TGTGCCAGCAGAATCAGGGGGACGACTGAAGCTTTCTTT
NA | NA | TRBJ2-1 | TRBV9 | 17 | CASSVSWTVSSYNEQFF | TGTGCCAGCAGCGTATCCTGGACAGTGAGCTCCTACAATGAGCAGTTCTTC